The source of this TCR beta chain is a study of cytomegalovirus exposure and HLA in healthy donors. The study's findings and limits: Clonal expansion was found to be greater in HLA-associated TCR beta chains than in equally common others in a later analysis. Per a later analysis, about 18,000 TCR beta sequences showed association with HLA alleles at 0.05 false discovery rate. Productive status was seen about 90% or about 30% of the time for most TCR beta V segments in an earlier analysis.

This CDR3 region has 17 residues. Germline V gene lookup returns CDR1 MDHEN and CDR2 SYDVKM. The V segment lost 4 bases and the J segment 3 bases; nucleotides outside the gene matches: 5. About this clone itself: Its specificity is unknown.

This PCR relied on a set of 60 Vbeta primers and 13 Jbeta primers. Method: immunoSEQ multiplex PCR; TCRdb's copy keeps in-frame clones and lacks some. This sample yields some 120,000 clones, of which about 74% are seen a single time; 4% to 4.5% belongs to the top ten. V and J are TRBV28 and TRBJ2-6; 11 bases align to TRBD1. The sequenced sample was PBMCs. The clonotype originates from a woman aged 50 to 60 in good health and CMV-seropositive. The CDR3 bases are TGTGCCAGCAGTTCCGGGACAGGGGGTTATGGGGCCAACGTCCTGACTTTC. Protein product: CASSSGTGGYGANVLTF.